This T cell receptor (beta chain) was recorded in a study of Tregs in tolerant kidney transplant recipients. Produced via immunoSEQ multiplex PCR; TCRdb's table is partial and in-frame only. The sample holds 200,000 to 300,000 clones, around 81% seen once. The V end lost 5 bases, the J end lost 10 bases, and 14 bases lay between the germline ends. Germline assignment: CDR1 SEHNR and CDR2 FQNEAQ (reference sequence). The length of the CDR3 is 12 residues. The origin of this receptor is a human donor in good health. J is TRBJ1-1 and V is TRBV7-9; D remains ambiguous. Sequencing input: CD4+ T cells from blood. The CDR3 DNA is TGTGCCAGCAGCCCAGCAGGTTTAGCAGCTTTCTTT. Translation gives CASSPAGLAAFF.